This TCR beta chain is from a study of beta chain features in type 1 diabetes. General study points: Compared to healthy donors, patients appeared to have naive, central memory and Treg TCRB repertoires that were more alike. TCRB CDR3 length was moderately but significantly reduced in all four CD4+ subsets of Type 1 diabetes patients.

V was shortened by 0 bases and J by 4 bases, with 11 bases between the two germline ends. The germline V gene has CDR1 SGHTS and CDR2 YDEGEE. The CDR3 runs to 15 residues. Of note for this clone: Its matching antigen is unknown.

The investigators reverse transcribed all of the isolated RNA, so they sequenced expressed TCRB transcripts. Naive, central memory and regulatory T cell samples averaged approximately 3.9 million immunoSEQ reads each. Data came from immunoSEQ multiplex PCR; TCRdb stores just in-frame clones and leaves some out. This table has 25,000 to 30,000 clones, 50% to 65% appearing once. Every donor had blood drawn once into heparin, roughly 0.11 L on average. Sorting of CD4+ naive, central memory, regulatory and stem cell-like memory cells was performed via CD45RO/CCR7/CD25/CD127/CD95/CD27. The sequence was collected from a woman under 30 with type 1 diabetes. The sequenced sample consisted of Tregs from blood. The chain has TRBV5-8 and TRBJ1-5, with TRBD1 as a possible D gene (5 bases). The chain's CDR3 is CASSLAVRGNQPQHF. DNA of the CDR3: TGTGCCAGCAGCTTGGCCGTAAGGGGAAATCAGCCCCAGCATTTT.